This T cell receptor (beta chain) originates from a study of blood T cell repertoires in COVID-19. Adults between roughly 18 and 95 years of age took part from 24 US areas. Which cohort a participant joined came from the clinical history participants gave. Per the authors' pipeline: Amplification with reference gene primers provided the estimates of nucleated cell counts. This table comes from immunoSEQ multiplex PCR, and its TCRdb copy is limited to in-frame clones, with some not included. The V and J calls and the clone size are those of that table, but D and trimming were determined from the DNA. The sample shows 150,000 or so clones, over 70% of them seen only once. CDR3 size: 15 residues. Germline values: CDR1 SGHTA, CDR2 FQGNSA. Unmatched junction bases numbered 4, after V lost 1 base and J lost 5 bases.

Source material: PBMCs or T cells enriched from blood (not recorded which). This receptor was taken from a man between 65 and 79 years old who had been exposed to COVID-19. The genes are TRBV7-2 and TRBJ2-2; 7 bases are shared with TRBD2. CDR3 DNA sequence: TGTGCCAGCAGCTTAGACTGGGGAGGGACCGGGGAGCTGTTTTTT. Protein sequence: CASSLDWGGTGELFF.